The source of this T cell receptor beta chain is a study of CD8 T cells in Susac syndrome. RNA amounts of about 0.45 to 1 ug underwent reverse transcription with random hexamers. A single record per CDR3 protein comes from TCRdb applying MiXCR to the immunoSEQ multiplex PCR reads. The sample has 130,000 or so distinct CDR3 sequences, 95% to 96% seen once. This CDR3 region has 13 residues. Germline loops: CDR1 SQVTM, CDR2 ANQGSEA. Trimming shortened V by 3 bases and J by 3 bases, and 6 bases separated the two germline ends. Susac syndrome patients met recently defined diagnostic criteria for definite or probable disease.

Sequencing used CD4+ T cells from PBMCs. The sequence was obtained from a human donor with Susac syndrome. This chain uses TRBV29-1 with TRBJ2-6; D gene ambiguous. The CDR3 region has the DNA TGCAGCGTTGACGGAAGTGGGGCCAACGTCCTGACTTTC. This gives the protein CSVDGSGANVLTF.